There are a few counts of the clone carrying this T cell receptor (beta chain). The antigen remains undetermined. The data stem from a study of T cell repertoires in cytomegalovirus infection. Study background: Public signatures in TCR beta pointed to CMV infection and matching HLA type.

TCRdb called the reads again in MiXCR, with one record for every CDR3 protein. The data show 630,000 or so distinct CDR3 sequences, with 24% seen just once and approximately 8.2% held by the top ten. Study-level findings and limits: CMV-specific HLA-C-restricted TCR beta clonotypes dominated the ex vivo response. Carriers of CMV and the relevant HLA type were discriminated by public TCR beta frequency.

The CDR3 sequence is 14 residues long. V lost 5 bases, J lost 5 bases, and 8 bases stayed unmatched. The germline gives CDR1 SGHVT, CDR2 SQSDAQ. The source material was CD8+ T cells from PBMCs. This receptor was obtained from a human donor in good health (CMV status not recorded). Some clones in this sample may be carry-over from other donors' samples. The chain links TRBV7-4 to TRBJ1-1; 7 positions agree with TRBD1. This CDR3 reads CASSPRQGQTEAFF. The CDR3 nucleotides are TGTGCCAGCAGCCCTCGACAGGGCCAGACTGAAGCTTTCTTT.